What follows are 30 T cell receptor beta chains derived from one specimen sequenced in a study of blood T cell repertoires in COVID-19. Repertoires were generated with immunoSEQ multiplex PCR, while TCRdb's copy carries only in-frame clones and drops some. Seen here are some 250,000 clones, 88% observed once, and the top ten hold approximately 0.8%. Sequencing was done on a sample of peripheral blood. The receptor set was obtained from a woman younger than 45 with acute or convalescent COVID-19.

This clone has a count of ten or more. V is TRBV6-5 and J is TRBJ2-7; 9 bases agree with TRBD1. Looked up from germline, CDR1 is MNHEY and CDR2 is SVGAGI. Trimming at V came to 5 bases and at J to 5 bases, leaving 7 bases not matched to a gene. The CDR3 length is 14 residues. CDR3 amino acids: CASSQFGTGNEQYF. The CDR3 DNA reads TGTGCCAGCAGTCAATTCGGGACAGGGAACGAGCAGTACTTC.

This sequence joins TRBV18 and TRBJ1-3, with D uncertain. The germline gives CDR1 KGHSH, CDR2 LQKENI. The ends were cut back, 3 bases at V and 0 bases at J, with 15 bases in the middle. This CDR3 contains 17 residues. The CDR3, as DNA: TGTGCCAGCTCACCTTCCCCCCCGCGTATCTCTGGAAACACCATATATTTT. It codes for CASSPSPPRISGNTIYF.

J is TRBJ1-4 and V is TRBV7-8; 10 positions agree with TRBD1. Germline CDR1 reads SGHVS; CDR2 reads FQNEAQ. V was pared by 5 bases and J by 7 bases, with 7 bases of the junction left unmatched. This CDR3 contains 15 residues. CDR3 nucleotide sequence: TGTGCCAGCAGCGTTAGACAGGGGGCGCGTGAAAAACTGTTTTTT. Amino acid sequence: CASSVRQGAREKLFF. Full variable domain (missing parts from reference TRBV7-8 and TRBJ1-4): GAGVSQSPRYKVAKRGQDVALRCDPISGHVSLFWYQQALGQGPEFLTYFQNEAQLDKSGLPSDRFFAERPEGSVSTLKIQRTQQEDSAVYLCASSVRQGAREKLFFGSGTQLSVL.

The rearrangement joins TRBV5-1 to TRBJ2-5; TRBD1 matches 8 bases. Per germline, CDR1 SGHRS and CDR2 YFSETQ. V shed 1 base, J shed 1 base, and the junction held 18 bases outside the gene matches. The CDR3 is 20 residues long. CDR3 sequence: CASSLLTTVTGVTPQETQYF. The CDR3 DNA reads TGCGCCAGCAGCTTGCTTACCACCGTGACAGGGGTCACACCCCAAGAGACCCAGTACTTC.

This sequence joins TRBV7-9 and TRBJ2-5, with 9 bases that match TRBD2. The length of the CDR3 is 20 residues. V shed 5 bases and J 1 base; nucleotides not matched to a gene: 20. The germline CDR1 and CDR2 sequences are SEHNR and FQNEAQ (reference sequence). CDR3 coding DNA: TGTGCCAGCAGCATATACGCTTGGCGTAGCGGGAGAATCCCCCAAGAGACCCAGTACTTC. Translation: CASSIYAWRSGRIPQETQYF.

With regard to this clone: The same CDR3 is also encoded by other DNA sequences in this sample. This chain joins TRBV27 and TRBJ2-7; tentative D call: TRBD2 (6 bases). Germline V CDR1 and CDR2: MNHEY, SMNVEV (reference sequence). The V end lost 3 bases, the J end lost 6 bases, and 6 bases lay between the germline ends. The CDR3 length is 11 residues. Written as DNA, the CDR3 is TGTGCCAGCAGTTTGGGGGGCGAGCAGTACTTC. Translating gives CASSLGGEQYF.

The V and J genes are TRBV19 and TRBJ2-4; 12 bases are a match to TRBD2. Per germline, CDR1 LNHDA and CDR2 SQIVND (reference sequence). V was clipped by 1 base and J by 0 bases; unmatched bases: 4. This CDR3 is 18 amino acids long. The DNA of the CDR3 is TGTGCCAGTAGTATAGGACTAGCGGGAGTAGGAGCCAAAAACATTCAGTACTTC. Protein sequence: CASSIGLAGVGAKNIQYF.

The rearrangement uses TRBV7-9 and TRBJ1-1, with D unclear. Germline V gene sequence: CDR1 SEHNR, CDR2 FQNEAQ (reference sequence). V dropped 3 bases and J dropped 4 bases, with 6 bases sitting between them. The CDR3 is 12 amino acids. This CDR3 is CASSFIPTEAFF. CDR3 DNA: TGTGCCAGCAGCTTTATTCCCACTGAAGCTTTCTTT.

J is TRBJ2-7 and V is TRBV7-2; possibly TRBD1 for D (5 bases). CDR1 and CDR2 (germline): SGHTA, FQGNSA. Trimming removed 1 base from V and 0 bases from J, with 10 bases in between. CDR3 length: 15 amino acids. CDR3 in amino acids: CASSLGQGGSYEQYF. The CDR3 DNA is TGTGCCAGCAGCTTAGGGCAGGGCGGCTCCTACGAGCAGTACTTC.

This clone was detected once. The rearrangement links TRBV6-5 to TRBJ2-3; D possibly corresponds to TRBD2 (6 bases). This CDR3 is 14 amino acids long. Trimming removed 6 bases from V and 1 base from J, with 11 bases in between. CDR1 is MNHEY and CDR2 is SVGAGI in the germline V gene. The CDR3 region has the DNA TGTGCCAGCAGAAGGGGACTCCGCACAGATACGCAGTATTTT. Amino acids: CASRRGLRTDTQYF.

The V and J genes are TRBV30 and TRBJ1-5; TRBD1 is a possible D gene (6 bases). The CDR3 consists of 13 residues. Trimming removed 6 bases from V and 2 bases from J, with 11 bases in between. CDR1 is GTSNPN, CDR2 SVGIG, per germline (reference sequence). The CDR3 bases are TGTGCCTGCCAGGGGAGCGGCAATCAGCCCCAGCATTTT. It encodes CACQGSGNQPQHF.

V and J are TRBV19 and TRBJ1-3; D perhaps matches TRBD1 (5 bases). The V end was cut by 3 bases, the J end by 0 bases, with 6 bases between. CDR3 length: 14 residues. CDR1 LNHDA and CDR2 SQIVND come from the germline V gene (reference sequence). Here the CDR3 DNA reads TGTGCCAGTAGTATTGGACACTCTGGAAACACCATATATTTT. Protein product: CASSIGHSGNTIYF.

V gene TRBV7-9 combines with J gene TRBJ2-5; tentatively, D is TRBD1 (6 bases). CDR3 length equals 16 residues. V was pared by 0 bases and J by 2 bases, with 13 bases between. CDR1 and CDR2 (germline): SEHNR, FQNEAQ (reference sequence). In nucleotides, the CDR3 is TGTGCCAGCAGCTTAGCGGGGGCAGGGCGGCAAGAGACCCAGTACTTC. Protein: CASSLAGAGRQETQYF.

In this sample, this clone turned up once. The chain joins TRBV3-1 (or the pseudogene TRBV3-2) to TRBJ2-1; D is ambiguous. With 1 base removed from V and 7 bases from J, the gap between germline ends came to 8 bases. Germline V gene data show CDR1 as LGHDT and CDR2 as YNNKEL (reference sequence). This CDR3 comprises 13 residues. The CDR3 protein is CASSQVHSNEQFF. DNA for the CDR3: TGTGCCAGCAGCCAAGTTCATAGTAATGAGCAGTTCTTC.

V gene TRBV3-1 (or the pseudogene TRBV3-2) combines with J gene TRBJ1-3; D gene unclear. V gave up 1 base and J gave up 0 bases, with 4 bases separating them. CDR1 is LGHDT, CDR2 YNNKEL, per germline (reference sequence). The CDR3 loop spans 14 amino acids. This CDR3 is CASSQAGSGNTIYF. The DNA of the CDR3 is TGTGCCAGCAGCCAAGCAGGCTCTGGAAACACCATATATTTT.

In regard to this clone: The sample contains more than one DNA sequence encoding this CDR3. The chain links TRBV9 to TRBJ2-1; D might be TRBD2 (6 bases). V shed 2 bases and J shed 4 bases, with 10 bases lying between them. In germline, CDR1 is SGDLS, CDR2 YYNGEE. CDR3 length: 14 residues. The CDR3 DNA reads TGTGCCAGCAGCGTTAGCGGAACATACAATGAGCAGTTCTTC. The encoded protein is CASSVSGTYNEQFF.

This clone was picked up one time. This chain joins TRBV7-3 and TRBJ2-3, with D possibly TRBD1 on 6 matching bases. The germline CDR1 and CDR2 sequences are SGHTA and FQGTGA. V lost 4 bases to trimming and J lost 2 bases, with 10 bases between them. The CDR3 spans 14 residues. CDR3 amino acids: CASSSQGATDTQYF. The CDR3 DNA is TGTGCCAGCAGCTCACAGGGTGCCACAGATACGCAGTATTTT. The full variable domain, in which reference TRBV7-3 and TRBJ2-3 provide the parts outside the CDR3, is GAGVSQTPSNKVTEKGKYVELRCDPISGHTALYWYRQSLGQGPEFLIYFQGTGAADDSGLPNDRFFAVRPEGSVSTLKIQRTERGDSAVYLCASSSQGATDTQYFGPGTRLTVL.

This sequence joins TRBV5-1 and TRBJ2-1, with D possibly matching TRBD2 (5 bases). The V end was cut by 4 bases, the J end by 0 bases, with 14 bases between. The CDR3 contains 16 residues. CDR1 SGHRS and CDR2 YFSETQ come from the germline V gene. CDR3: CASSTDLLSSYNEQFF. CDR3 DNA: TGCGCCAGCAGCACGGACTTACTAAGCTCCTACAATGAGCAGTTCTTC.

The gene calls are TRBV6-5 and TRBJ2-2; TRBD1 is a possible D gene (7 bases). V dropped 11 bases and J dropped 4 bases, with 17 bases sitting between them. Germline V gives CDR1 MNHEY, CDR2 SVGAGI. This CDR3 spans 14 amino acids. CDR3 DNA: TGTGCCGGAGGGACCTCAGGGGGCACCGGGGAGCTGTTTTTT. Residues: CAGGTSGGTGELFF.

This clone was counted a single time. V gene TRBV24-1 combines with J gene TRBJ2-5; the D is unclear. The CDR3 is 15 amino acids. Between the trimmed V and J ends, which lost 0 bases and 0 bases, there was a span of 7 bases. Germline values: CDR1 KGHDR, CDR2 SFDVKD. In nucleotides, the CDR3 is TGTGCCACCAGTGATTTGCGGCAGGACCAAGAGACCCAGTACTTC. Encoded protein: CATSDLRQDQETQYF.

Written as DNA, the CDR3 is TGTGCTAGTGGTTTAGCGGGCTCCTACAATGAGCAGTTCTTC. Translated, it gives CASGLAGSYNEQFF. V is TRBV12-5 and J is TRBJ2-1; perhaps TRBD2 as D (6 bases). CDR3 length: 14 residues. Looked up from germline, CDR1 is LGHNT and CDR2 is FRNRAP. V was shortened by 3 bases and J by 0 bases, with 6 bases between the two germline ends.

The CDR3 DNA reads as TGTGCCATCGCGGGAGGGGGACTTTTCACAGATACGCAGTATTTT. Its protein is CAIAGGGLFTDTQYF. This chain connects TRBV10-3 to TRBJ2-3; TRBD2 matches 9 bases. Germline V CDR1 and CDR2: ENHRY, SYGVKD. This CDR3 has 15 amino acids. The trim removed 8 bases at V and 2 bases at J, leaving 8 bases unmatched.

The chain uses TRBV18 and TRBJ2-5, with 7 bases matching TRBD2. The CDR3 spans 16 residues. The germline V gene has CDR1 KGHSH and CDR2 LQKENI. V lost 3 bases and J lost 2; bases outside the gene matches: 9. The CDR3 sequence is CASSPSPVGGQETQYF. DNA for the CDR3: TGTGCCAGCTCACCTAGTCCCGTGGGGGGGCAAGAGACCCAGTACTTC.

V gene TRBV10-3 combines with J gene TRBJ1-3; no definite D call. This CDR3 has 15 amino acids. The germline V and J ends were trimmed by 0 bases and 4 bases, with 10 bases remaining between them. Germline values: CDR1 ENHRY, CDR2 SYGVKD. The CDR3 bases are TGTGCCATCAGTGAGTCGAGGACTCCCGGAAACACCATATATTTT. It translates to CAISESRTPGNTIYF.

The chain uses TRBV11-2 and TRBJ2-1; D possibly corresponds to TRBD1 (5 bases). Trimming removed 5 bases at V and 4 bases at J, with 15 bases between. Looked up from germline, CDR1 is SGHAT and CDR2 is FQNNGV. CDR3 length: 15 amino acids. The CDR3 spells CASSATGILYNEQFF. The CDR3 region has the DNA TGTGCCAGCAGCGCCACAGGAATCTTATACAATGAGCAGTTCTTC.

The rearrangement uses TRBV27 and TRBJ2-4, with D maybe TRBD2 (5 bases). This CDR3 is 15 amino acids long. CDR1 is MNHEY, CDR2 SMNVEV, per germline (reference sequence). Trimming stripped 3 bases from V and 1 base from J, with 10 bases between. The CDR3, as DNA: TGTGCCAGCAGTTTTGGGAGTTGGGCCAAAAACATTCAGTACTTC. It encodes CASSFGSWAKNIQYF.

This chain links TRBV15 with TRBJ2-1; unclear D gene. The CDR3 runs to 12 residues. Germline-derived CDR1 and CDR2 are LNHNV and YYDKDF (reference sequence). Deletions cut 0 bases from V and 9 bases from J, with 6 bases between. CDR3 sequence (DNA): TGTGCCACCAGCAGAGATTGGGCTGAGCAGTTCTTC. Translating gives CATSRDWAEQFF. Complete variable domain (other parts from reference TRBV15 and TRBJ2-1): DAMVIQNPRYQVTQFGKPVTLSCSQTLNHNVMYWYQQKSSQAPKLLFHYYDKDFNNEADTPDNFQSRRPNTSFCFLDIRSPGLGDTAMYLCATSRDWAEQFFGPGTRLTVL.

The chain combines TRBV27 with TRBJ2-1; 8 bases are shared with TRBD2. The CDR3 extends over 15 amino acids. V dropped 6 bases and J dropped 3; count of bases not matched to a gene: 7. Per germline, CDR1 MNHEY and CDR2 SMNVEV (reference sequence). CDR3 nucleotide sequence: TGTGCCAGCAGCCGGGGGGGGCAAAACTACAATGAGCAGTTCTTC. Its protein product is CASSRGGQNYNEQFF.

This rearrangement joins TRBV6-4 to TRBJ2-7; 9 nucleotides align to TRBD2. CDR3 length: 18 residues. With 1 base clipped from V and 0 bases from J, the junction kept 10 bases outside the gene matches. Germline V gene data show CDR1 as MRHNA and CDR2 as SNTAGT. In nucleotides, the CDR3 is TGTGCCAGCAGTGACTACGGGCGTCCTAGCGGGGTCTCCTACGAGCAGTACTTC. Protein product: CASSDYGRPSGVSYEQYF.

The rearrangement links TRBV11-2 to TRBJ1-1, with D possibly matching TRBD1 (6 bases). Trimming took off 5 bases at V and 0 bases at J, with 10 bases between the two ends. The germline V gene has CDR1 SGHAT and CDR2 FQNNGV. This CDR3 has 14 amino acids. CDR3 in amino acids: CASSPRDMNTEAFF. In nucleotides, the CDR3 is TGTGCCAGCAGCCCCCGGGACATGAACACTGAAGCTTTCTTT.